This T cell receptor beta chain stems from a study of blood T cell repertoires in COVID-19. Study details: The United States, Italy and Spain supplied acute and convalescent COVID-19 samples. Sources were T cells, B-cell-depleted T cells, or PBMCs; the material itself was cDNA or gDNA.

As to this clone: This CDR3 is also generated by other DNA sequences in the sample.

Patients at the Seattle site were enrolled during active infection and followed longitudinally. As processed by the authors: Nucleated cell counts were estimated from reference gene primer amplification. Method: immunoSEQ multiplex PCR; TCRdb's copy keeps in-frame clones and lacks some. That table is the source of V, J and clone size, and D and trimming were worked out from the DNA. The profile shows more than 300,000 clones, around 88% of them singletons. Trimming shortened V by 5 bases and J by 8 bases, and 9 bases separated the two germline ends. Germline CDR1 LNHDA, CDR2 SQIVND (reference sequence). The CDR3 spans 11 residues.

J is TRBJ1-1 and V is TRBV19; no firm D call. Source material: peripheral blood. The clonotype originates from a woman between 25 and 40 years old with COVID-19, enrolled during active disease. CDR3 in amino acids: CASSPGTEAFF. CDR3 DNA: TGTGCCAGTAGTCCGGGAACAGAAGCTTTCTTT.